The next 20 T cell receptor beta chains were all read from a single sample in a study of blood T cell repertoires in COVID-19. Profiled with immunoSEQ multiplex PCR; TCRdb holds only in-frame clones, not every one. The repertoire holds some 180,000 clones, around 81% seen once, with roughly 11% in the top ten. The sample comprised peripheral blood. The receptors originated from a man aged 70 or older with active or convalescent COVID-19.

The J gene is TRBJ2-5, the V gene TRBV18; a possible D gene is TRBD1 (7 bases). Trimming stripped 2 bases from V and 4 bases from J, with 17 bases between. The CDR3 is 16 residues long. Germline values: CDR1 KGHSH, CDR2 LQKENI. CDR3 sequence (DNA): TGTGCCAGCTCACCATTCGAGACAGGGACTTTAGAGACCCAGTACTTC. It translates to CASSPFETGTLETQYF.

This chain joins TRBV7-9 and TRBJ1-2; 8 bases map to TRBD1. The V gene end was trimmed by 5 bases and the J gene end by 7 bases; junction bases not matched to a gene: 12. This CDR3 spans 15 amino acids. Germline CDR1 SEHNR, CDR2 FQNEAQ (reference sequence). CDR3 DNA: TGTGCCAGCAGCCCCCAGACAGGGGAAATTGGTGGCTACACCTTC. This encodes CASSPQTGEIGGYTF.

In DNA, the CDR3 is TGTGCCAGCAGCTACCTAGGACAGTACAATCAGCCCCAGCATTTT. Protein sequence: CASSYLGQYNQPQHF. The rearrangement uses TRBV7-2 and TRBJ1-5; TRBD1 is a possible D gene (6 bases). This CDR3 spans 15 amino acids. Germline V gives CDR1 SGHTA, CDR2 FQGNSA. The V end was cut by 4 bases, the J end by 3 bases, with 13 bases between.

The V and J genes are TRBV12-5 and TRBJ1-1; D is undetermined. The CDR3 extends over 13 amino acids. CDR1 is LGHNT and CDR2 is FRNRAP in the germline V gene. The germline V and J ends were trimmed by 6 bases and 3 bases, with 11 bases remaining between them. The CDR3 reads CASGPTGYTEAFF. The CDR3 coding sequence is TGTGCTAGTGGACCCACGGGATACACTGAAGCTTTCTTT.

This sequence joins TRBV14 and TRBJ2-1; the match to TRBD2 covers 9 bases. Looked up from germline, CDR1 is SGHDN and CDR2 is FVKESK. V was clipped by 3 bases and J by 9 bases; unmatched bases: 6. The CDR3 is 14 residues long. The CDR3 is CASSQVAGASEQFF. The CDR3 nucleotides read TGTGCCAGCAGCCAGGTAGCGGGGGCAAGTGAGCAGTTCTTC.

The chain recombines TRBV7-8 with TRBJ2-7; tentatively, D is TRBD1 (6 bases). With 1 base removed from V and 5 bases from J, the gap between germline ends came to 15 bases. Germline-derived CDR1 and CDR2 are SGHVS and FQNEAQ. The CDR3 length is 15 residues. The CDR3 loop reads CASSLENRRGNEQYF. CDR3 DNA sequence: TGTGCCAGCAGCTTAGAAAACCGCAGGGGAAACGAGCAGTACTTC. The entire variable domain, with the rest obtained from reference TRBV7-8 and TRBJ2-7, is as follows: GAGVSQSPRYKVAKRGQDVALRCDPISGHVSLFWYQQALGQGPEFLTYFQNEAQLDKSGLPSDRFFAERPEGSVSTLKIQRTQQEDSAVYLCASSLENRRGNEQYFGPGTRLTVT.

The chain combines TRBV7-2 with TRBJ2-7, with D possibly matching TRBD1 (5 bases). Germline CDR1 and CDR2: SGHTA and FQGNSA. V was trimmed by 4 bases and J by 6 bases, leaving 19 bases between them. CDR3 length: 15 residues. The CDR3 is CASSSQGWAWGEQYF. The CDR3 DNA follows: TGTGCCAGCAGCTCTCAGGGATGGGCCTGGGGCGAGCAGTACTTC.

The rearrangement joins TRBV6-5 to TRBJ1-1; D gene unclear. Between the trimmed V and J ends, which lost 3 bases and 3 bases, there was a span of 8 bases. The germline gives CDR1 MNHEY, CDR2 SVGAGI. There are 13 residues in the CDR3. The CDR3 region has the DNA TGTGCCAGCAGTTATCGGGTGGACACTGAAGCTTTCTTT. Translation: CASSYRVDTEAFF.

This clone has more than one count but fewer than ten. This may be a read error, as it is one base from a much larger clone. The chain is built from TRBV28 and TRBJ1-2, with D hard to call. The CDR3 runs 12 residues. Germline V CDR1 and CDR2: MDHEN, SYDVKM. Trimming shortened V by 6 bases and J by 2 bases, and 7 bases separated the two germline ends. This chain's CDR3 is CASRQVNYGYTF. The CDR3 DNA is TGTGCCAGCAGACAAGTAAACTATGGCTACACCTTC.

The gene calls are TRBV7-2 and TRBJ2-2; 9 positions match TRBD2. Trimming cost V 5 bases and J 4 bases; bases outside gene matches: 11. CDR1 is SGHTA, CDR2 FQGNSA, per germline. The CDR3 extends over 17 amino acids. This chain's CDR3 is CASSPRRSSGATGELFF. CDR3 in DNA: TGTGCCAGCAGCCCAAGAAGGTCTAGCGGGGCCACCGGGGAGCTGTTTTTT.

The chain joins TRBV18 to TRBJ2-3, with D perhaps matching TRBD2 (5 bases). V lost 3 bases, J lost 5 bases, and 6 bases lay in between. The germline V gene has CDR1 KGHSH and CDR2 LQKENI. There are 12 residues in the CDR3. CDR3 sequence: CASSPEVDTQYF. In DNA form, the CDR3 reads TGTGCCAGCTCACCGGAGGTAGATACGCAGTATTTT.

The CDR3 here is CASRSLKVETQYF. CDR3 nucleotide sequence: TGTGCCAGCAGGAGTCTAAAAGTGGAGACCCAGTACTTC. The gene calls are TRBV11-2 and TRBJ2-5; D remains ambiguous. The CDR3 runs to 13 residues. From germline, CDR1 is SGHAT and CDR2 FQNNGV. The V gene lost 6 bases and the J gene lost 5 bases, with 13 bases spanning the gap.

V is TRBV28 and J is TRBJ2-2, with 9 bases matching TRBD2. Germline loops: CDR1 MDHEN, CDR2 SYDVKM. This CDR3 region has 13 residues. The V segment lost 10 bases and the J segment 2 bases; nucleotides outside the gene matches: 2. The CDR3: CATLAGNTGELFF. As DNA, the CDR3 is TGTGCCACCCTAGCGGGAAACACCGGGGAGCTGTTTTTT.

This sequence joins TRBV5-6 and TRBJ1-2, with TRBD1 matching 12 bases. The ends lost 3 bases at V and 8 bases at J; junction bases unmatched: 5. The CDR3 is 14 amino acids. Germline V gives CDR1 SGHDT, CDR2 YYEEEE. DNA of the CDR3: TGTGCCAGCAGCTGGGACAGGGGGCGAGAAGGCTACACCTTC. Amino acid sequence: CASSWDRGREGYTF.

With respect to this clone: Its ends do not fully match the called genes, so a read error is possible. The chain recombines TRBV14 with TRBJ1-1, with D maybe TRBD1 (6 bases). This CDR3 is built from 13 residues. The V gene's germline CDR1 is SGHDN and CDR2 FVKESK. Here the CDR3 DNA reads TGTGCCAGCAGCCTTCAGGGGACCACTAAAGCTTTCTTT. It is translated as CASSLQGTTKAFF.

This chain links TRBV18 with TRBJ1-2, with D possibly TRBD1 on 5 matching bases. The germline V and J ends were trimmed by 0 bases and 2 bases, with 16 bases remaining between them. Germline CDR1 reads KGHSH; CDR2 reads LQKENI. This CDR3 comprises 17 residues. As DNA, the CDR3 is TGTGCCAGCTCACCACCTAGCCGGGGGTCCTTAAACTATGGCTACACCTTC. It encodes CASSPPSRGSLNYGYTF.

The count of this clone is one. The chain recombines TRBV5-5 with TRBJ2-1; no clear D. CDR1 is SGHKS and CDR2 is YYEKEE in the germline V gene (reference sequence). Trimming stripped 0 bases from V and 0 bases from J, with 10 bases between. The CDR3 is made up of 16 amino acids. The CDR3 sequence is CASSLVSVSSYNEQFF. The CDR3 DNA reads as TGTGCCAGCAGCTTGGTGAGCGTTAGCTCCTACAATGAGCAGTTCTTC. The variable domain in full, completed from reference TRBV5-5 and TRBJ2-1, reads DAGVTQSPTHLIKTRGQQVTLRCSPISGHKSVSWYQQVLGQGPQFIFQYYEKEERGRGNFPDRFSARQFPNYSSELNVNALLLGDSALYLCASSLVSVSSYNEQFFGPGTRLTVL.

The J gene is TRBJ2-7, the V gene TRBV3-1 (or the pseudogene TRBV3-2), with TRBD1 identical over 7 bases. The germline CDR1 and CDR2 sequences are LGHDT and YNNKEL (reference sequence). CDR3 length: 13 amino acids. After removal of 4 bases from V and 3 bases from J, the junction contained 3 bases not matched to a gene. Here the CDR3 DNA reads TGTGCCAGCAGCCTTAACAGGGGCTACGAGCAGTACTTC. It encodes CASSLNRGYEQYF.

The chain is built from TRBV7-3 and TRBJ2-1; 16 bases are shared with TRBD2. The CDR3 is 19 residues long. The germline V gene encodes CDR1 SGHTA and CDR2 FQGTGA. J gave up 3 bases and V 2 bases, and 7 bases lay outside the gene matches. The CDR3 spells CASSLPGTSGRGDYNEQFF. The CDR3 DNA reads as TGTGCCAGCAGCTTACCCGGGACTAGCGGGAGGGGGGACTACAATGAGCAGTTCTTC.

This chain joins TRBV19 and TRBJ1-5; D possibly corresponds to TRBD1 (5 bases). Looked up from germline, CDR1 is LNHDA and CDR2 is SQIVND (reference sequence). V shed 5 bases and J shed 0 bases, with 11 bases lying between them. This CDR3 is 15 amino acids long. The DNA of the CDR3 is TGTGCCAGTAGTGAGACAGCGCATAGCAATCAGCCCCAGCATTTT. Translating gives CASSETAHSNQPQHF.